This is a list of T cell receptor beta chains from one sample in a study of T cells after yellow fever vaccination. TCRdb reanalysed the 5' RACE reads using MiXCR and keeps one entry per CDR3 protein. The repertoire holds about 300,000 distinct CDR3 sequences, with 8.5% to 10% as singletons. Sequencing was performed on CD4+ T cells sorted from PBMCs, taken 5 days after the yellow fever booster vaccination. These receptors originate from a young man who received the YFV17D yellow fever vaccine. CDR3s include the opening cysteine and the closing phenylalanine or tryptophan. A D gene is named only where the DNA matches it firmly. Clone size is given for some rows only: seen once, a few or many times, or a class if the clone is expanded.

V gene: TRBV10-3
CDR3 length: 14
J gene: TRBJ2-3
D gene: NA
clone size: few
CDR3 protein: CAISESGSPDTQYF
CDR3 DNA: TGTGCCATCAGTGAGTCTGGTAGTCCAGATACGCAGTATTTT

V gene: TRBV5-1
CDR3 length: 16
J gene: TRBJ1-6
D gene: TRBD1
clone size: many
CDR3 protein: CASSLQGPGGNSPLHF
CDR3 DNA: TGCGCCAGCAGCTTGCAAGGCCCAGGGGGCAATTCACCCCTCCACTTT

V gene: TRBV28
CDR3 length: 14
J gene: TRBJ2-3
D gene: NA
clone size: few
CDR3 protein: CASSFPRSRDTQYF
CDR3 DNA: TGTGCCAGCAGTTTTCCCCGCTCCCGAGATACGCAGTATTTT

V gene: TRBV4-2
CDR3 length: 12
J gene: TRBJ2-2
D gene: NA
clone size: NA
CDR3 protein: CASSHRTGELFF
CDR3 DNA: TGTGCCAGCAGCCACCGAACCGGGGAGCTGTTTTTT

V gene: TRBV12-3/TRBV12-4
CDR3 length: 15
J gene: TRBJ1-6
D gene: TRBD1
clone size: many
CDR3 protein: CASRTGTGVNSPLHF
CDR3 DNA: TGTGCCAGCCGTACCGGGACAGGGGTTAATTCACCCCTCCACTTT

V gene: TRBV15
CDR3 length: 16
J gene: TRBJ2-1
D gene: TRBD1
clone size: few
CDR3 protein: CATSRDLWDRYNEQFF
CDR3 DNA: TGTGCCACCAGCAGAGATCTTTGGGACAGATACAATGAGCAGTTCTTC

V gene: TRBV5-1
CDR3 length: 14
J gene: TRBJ1-3
D gene: NA
clone size: NA
CDR3 protein: CAFHPGQWRNTIYF
CDR3 DNA: TGCGCCTTCCACCCGGGACAATGGAGAAACACCATATATTTT

V gene: TRBV12-3/TRBV12-4
CDR3 length: 15
J gene: TRBJ1-3
D gene: TRBD1
clone size: NA
CDR3 protein: CASSSLGQGGNTIYF
CDR3 DNA: TGTGCCAGCAGTTCCCTTGGACAGGGAGGAAACACCATATATTTT

V gene: TRBV18
CDR3 length: 13
J gene: TRBJ1-1
D gene: NA
clone size: few
CDR3 protein: CASSPAETTEAFF
CDR3 DNA: TGTGCCAGCTCACCGGCGGAGACCACTGAAGCTTTCTTT

V gene: TRBV15
CDR3 length: 15
J gene: TRBJ1-2
D gene: TRBD1
clone size: few
CDR3 protein: CATRTTGGSTYGYTF
CDR3 DNA: TGTGCCACCAGGACGACAGGGGGAAGTACCTATGGCTACACCTTC

V gene: TRBV12-3/TRBV12-4
CDR3 length: 15
J gene: TRBJ1-5
D gene: NA
clone size: few
CDR3 protein: CASSLRGDSNQPQHF
CDR3 DNA: TGTGCCAGCAGTTTACGGGGCGATAGCAATCAGCCCCAGCATTTT

V gene: TRBV27
CDR3 length: 16
J gene: TRBJ2-5
D gene: TRBD2
clone size: few
CDR3 protein: CASGQWSGGPRVTQYF
CDR3 DNA: TGTGCCAGCGGCCAGTGGAGCGGGGGGCCCCGAGTGACCCAGTACTTC

V gene: TRBV18
CDR3 length: 15
J gene: TRBJ2-2
D gene: TRBD1
clone size: NA
CDR3 protein: CASSRDRPMSGELFF
CDR3 DNA: TGTGCCAGCTCACGGGACAGACCTATGAGCGGGGAGCTGTTTTTT

V gene: TRBV19
CDR3 length: 13
J gene: TRBJ2-1
D gene: NA
clone size: few
CDR3 protein: CASSGERINEQFF
CDR3 DNA: TGTGCCAGTAGTGGGGAGCGGATCAATGAGCAGTTCTTC

V gene: TRBV19
CDR3 length: 14
J gene: TRBJ2-7
D gene: NA
clone size: once
CDR3 protein: CACSTQGRGDEQYF
CDR3 DNA: TGTGCCTGTAGTACCCAGGGCCGGGGCGACGAGCAGTACTTC

V gene: TRBV4-3
CDR3 length: 14
J gene: TRBJ1-1
D gene: NA
clone size: many
CDR3 protein: CASSQVGGETEAFF
CDR3 DNA: TGCGCCAGCAGCCAAGTGGGGGGGGAGACTGAAGCTTTCTTT

V gene: TRBV7-8
CDR3 length: 15
J gene: TRBJ2-3
D gene: NA
clone size: NA
CDR3 protein: CASSPKTRGTDTQYF
CDR3 DNA: TGTGCCAGCAGCCCAAAGACCCGGGGCACAGATACGCAGTATTTT

V gene: TRBV7-3
CDR3 length: 16
J gene: TRBJ1-6
D gene: NA
clone size: NA
CDR3 protein: CASSLAPGSYNSPLHF
CDR3 DNA: TGTGCCAGCAGCTTAGCCCCCGGCTCCTATAATTCACCCCTCCACTTT

V gene: TRBV5-4
CDR3 length: 16
J gene: TRBJ1-2
D gene: TRBD1
clone size: NA
CDR3 protein: CASSLDRGKLNYGYTF
CDR3 DNA: TGTGCCAGCAGTTTGGACAGGGGGAAACTGAACTATGGCTACACCTTC

V gene: TRBV14
CDR3 length: 17
J gene: TRBJ2-5
D gene: TRBD2
clone size: NA
CDR3 protein: CASSQNFGGGPEETQYF
CDR3 DNA: TGTGCCAGCAGCCAAAATTTTGGCGGGGGGCCAGAAGAGACCCAGTACTTC

V gene: TRBV28
CDR3 length: 14
J gene: TRBJ1-4
D gene: NA
clone size: few
CDR3 protein: CASRDAGVNEKLFF
CDR3 DNA: TGTGCCAGCAGGGATGCAGGGGTTAATGAAAAACTGTTTTTT

V gene: TRBV12-3/TRBV12-4
CDR3 length: 14
J gene: TRBJ2-7
D gene: TRBD1
clone size: NA
CDR3 protein: CASSLARGLYEQYF
CDR3 DNA: TGTGCCAGCAGTTTAGCCAGGGGGCTGTACGAGCAGTACTTC

V gene: TRBV6-1
CDR3 length: 16
J gene: TRBJ1-1
D gene: NA
clone size: NA
CDR3 protein: CASSDGKRYGRAEAFF
CDR3 DNA: TGTGCCAGCAGTGACGGGAAACGCTACGGTCGCGCTGAAGCTTTCTTT

V gene: TRBV12-3/TRBV12-4
CDR3 length: 13
J gene: TRBJ1-1
D gene: NA
clone size: NA
CDR3 protein: CASSLNGNTEAFF
CDR3 DNA: TGTGCCAGCAGTTTGAATGGGAACACTGAAGCTTTCTTT

V gene: TRBV5-5
CDR3 length: 15
J gene: TRBJ2-1
D gene: NA
clone size: NA
CDR3 protein: CASSLDGVSYNEQFF
CDR3 DNA: TGTGCCAGCAGCTTGGATGGGGTTAGCTACAATGAGCAGTTCTTC

V gene: TRBV7-9
CDR3 length: 17
J gene: TRBJ2-4
D gene: TRBD1
clone size: many
CDR3 protein: CASKGPDRGLAKNIQYF
CDR3 DNA: TGTGCCAGCAAAGGGCCGGACAGGGGGTTAGCCAAAAACATTCAGTACTTC

V gene: TRBV28
CDR3 length: 15
J gene: TRBJ1-3
D gene: NA
clone size: few
CDR3 protein: CASSLSGKYGNTIYF
CDR3 DNA: TGTGCCAGCAGTTTGAGCGGAAAGTATGGAAACACCATATATTTT